The clone carrying this T cell receptor beta chain showed up just a few times. Germline trimming cut 5 bases from V and 12 bases from J; bases unmatched to any gene: 12. CDR3 length: 14 residues. CDR1 GTSNPN and CDR2 SVGIG come from the germline V gene (reference sequence). The sample belongs to a study of graft-versus-host responses after intestinal transplantation. At the level of the study: Each recipient received anti-thymocyte globulin induction, then tacrolimus and steroids for 2 to 4 years.

Irradiated stimulators labeled with violet dye, approximately 200,000 in number, were plated with approximately 200,000 CFSE-labeled responders. Sequenced by immunoSEQ multiplex PCR; TCRdb stores in-frame clones only, minus some. The sample lists about 14,000 clones; approximately 33% were seen once. The receptor was derived from a human patient who received an intestinal transplant. The sample in question was alloreactive CD8+ T cells from a mixed lymphocyte reaction culture, obtained before intestinal transplant. Subset in this sample: CFSE-low proliferating T cells sorted from approximately 6-day pre-transplant mixed lymphocyte reaction (GvH or HvG direction). The rearrangement joins TRBV30 to TRBJ2-1; 11 nucleotides align to TRBD2. This CDR3 is CAWEGSSGGAGQFF. The CDR3 DNA sequence: TGTGCCTGGGAGGGTAGTAGCGGGGGGGCTGGGCAGTTCTTC.